This T cell receptor beta chain stems from a study of shared clonotypes between healthy human individuals. Generated by immunoSEQ multiplex PCR, the TCRdb table keeps only in-frame clones and is missing some. The sample includes roughly 1 million clones, around four fifths of them seen just once. This CDR3 region has 17 residues. The sample comprised memory CD4+ T cells sorted from blood. Noted subset: CD45RA-negative fraction. The J gene is TRBJ2-7, the V gene TRBV21-1; whether TRBD2, the table's D call, matches the DNA was not checked. TRBV21-1 is a pseudogene segment. The TCR sequence derives from a young man in good health. The CDR3 DNA reads TGTGCCAGCACCTTCGGTAGCGGGAAGTTACGATCCTACGAGCAGTACTTC. Its protein is CASTFGSGKLRSYEQYF.